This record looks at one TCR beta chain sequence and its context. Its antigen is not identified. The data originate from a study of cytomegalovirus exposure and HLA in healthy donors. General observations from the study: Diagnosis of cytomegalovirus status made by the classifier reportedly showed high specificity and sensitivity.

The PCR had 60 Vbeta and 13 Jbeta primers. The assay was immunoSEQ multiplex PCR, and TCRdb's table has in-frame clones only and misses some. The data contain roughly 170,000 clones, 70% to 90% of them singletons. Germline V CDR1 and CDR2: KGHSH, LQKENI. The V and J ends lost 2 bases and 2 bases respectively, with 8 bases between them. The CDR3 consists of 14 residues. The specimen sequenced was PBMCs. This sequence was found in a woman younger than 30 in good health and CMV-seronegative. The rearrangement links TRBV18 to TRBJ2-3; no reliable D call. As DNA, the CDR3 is TGTGCCAGCTCACCAGTTGCGCCCACAGATACGCAGTATTTT. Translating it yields CASSPVAPTDTQYF.